This entry concerns a single T cell receptor beta chain. Its matching antigen is unknown. This specimen comes from a study of T cells after posttransplantation cyclophosphamide. The length of the CDR3 is 15 residues. CDR1 is SGHTS, CDR2 YDEGEE, per germline. V was shortened by 3 bases and J by 3 bases, with 15 bases between the two germline ends. A marrow graft followed busulfan-fludarabine conditioning, with cyclophosphamide on days +3 and +4. Sequencing used immunoSEQ multiplex PCR; TCRdb keeps in-frame clones, though not all of them. The table includes tens of thousands of clones, around 80% detected once. Findings and caveats of the study: Recipient CMV seropositivity and CMV reactivation strongly tracked TRB clonality.

This sequence was found in a female patient aged 40-49 years who received an allogeneic stem cell transplant from a related donor, was CMV-positive, and had no GVHD. Part of the T cell pool may stem from the graft donor. This sequence joins TRBV5-8 and TRBJ1-1; D uncertain. The specimen comprised CD4+ T cells sorted from blood, sampled roughly 1,900 days after a stem cell transplant with posttransplant cyclophosphamide. The CDR3 spells CASSSTYNGYTEAFF. In DNA, the CDR3 is TGTGCCAGCAGCTCGACATACAATGGGTACACTGAAGCTTTCTTT.